What follows are 31 T cell receptor beta chains derived from one specimen sequenced in a study of cytomegalovirus exposure and HLA in healthy donors. In the PCR, 60 Vbeta and 13 Jbeta primers were used. Assay used: immunoSEQ multiplex PCR; TCRdb lists only in-frame clones, some missing. This table has 90,000 to 120,000 clones, over 70% appearing once. Specimen: PBMCs. The receptors were sampled from a man younger than 40 in good health and CMV-seronegative.

This chain joins TRBV30 and TRBJ1-2; 9 nucleotides align to TRBD1. The trim removed 0 bases at V and 5 bases at J, leaving 4 bases unmatched. The CDR3 consists of 14 residues. Germline CDR1 GTSNPN, CDR2 SVGIG (reference sequence). CDR3 nucleotide sequence: TGTGCCTGGAGTGTAGGACAGGGGCCGTATGGCTACACCTTC. Amino acids: CAWSVGQGPYGYTF. Full variable domain (outside the CDR3, taken from reference TRBV30 and TRBJ1-2): SQTIHQWPATLVQPVGSPLSLECTVEGTSNPNLYWYRQAAGRGLQLLFYSVGIGQISSEVPQNLSASRPQDRQFILSSKKLLLSDSGFYLCAWSVGQGPYGYTFGSGTRLTVV.

The chain combines TRBV6-5 with TRBJ1-2, with D perhaps TRBD1 (5 bases). The CDR3 covers 14 residues. CDR1 is MNHEY and CDR2 is SVGAGI in the germline V gene. Trimming pared 0 bases from V and 8 bases from J, leaving 13 bases between. In DNA form, the CDR3 reads TGTGCCAGCAGTTACTCGGCGCACTCAGGGGGCTACACCTTC. Translating it yields CASSYSAHSGGYTF.

The chain is built from TRBV18 and TRBJ1-1, with a possible D match to TRBD1 (5 bases). V dropped 6 bases and J dropped 6 bases, with 14 bases sitting between them. This CDR3 region has 13 residues. Per the germline V gene, CDR1 is KGHSH and CDR2 is LQKENI. In DNA, the CDR3 is TGTGCCAGCTCGCCAGACGGAGGGGCTGAAGCTTTCTTT. Translated, it gives CASSPDGGAEAFF.

The chain employs TRBV30 and TRBJ2-5; 8 bases line up with TRBD2. Germline CDR1 and CDR2: GTSNPN and SVGIG (reference sequence). With 5 bases clipped from V and 4 bases from J, the junction kept 15 bases outside the gene matches. CDR3 size: 16 residues. CDR3 region: CAWGTFRGRTGETQYF. Written as DNA, the CDR3 is TGTGCCTGGGGGACGTTCCGCGGGAGGACCGGAGAGACCCAGTACTTC.

The rearrangement uses TRBV5-4 and TRBJ2-3, with 8 nucleotides matching TRBD2. This CDR3 region has 17 residues. CDR1 is SGHNT and CDR2 is YYREEE in the germline V gene (reference sequence). Trimming at V came to 5 bases and at J to 4 bases, leaving 15 bases not matched to a gene. CDR3 region: CASRSQPSGSSPDTQYF. The CDR3 DNA is TGTGCCAGCAGATCTCAACCCAGCGGGAGCAGTCCAGATACGCAGTATTTT.

The chain employs TRBV27 and TRBJ2-7; 10 nucleotides align to TRBD2. J lost 3 bases, V lost 3 bases, and 2 bases had no gene match. CDR3 size: 14 residues. Germline CDR1 MNHEY, CDR2 SMNVEV (reference sequence). The CDR3 here is CASSLTSGFYEQYF. In DNA form, the CDR3 reads TGTGCCAGCAGTTTGACTAGCGGGTTCTACGAGCAGTACTTC.

The rearrangement joins TRBV30 to TRBJ1-2, with D unclear. V was pared by 2 bases and J by 1 base, with 29 bases between. CDR3 length: 20 amino acids. Looked up from germline, CDR1 is GTSNPN and CDR2 is SVGIG (reference sequence). The CDR3 sequence is CAWSLQKPGRVERLNYGYTF. CDR3 nucleotide sequence: TGTGCCTGGAGTTTACAAAAACCGGGAAGGGTTGAGCGCCTTAACTATGGCTACACCTTC.

This chain uses TRBV9 with TRBJ2-7; 12 bases map to TRBD2. J was trimmed by 1 base and V by 4 bases; bases with no gene match: 6. The CDR3 has 16 amino acids. Germline CDR1 and CDR2: SGDLS and YYNGEE. The CDR3 reads CASSPPSGGASYEQYF. The CDR3 DNA reads as TGTGCCAGCAGCCCCCCTAGCGGGGGGGCGTCCTACGAGCAGTACTTC.

This clone was found a few times. A read error may account for a junction end that differs from germline. At the DNA level, this CDR3 is encoded by other sequences in the same sample as well. The V and J genes are TRBV5-4 and TRBJ1-2; 9 nucleotides agree with TRBD1. Germline values: CDR1 SGHNT, CDR2 YYREEE (reference sequence). The CDR3 runs to 14 residues. CDR3 protein: CASSTTGQGHGYTF. The CDR3 DNA reads TGTGCTAGCAGCACTACAGGACAGGGGCATGGCTACACCTTC.

This chain joins TRBV5-8 and TRBJ2-1; no reliable D call. The CDR3 loop spans 13 amino acids. V shed 10 bases and J shed 6 bases, with 17 bases lying between them. The germline V gene has CDR1 SGHTS and CDR2 YDEGEE. CDR3 nucleotides: TGTGCCCCCAGTCTCAGAGGCCGCAATGAGCAGTTCTTC. Amino acid sequence: CAPSLRGRNEQFF.

The chain uses TRBV6-5 and TRBJ1-2; 10 positions agree with TRBD1. V shed 6 bases, J shed 1 base, and the junction held 5 bases outside the gene matches. CDR1 and CDR2 from the germline V gene are MNHEY and SVGAGI. This CDR3 is built from 15 residues. The CDR3 coding sequence is TGTGCCAGCAGGTCCCGGGACAGGGGTAACTATGGCTACACCTTC. Protein product: CASRSRDRGNYGYTF.

The chain uses TRBV7-9 and TRBJ1-1; D is ambiguous. The CDR3 length is 15 residues. In germline, CDR1 is SEHNR, CDR2 FQNEAQ (reference sequence). V was cut by 1 base and J by 0 bases, with 9 bases left in between. DNA for the CDR3: TGTGCCAGCAGCTTAGTGGCGGGCATGAACACTGAAGCTTTCTTT. Amino acid sequence: CASSLVAGMNTEAFF.

Remarks on this clone: This CDR3 is also generated by other DNA sequences in the sample. The rearrangement joins TRBV9 to TRBJ1-2; D gene ambiguous. Trimming left V 2 bases short and J 2 bases short, with 7 bases between. Germline lookup yields CDR1 SGDLS and CDR2 YYNGEE. This CDR3 is built from 13 residues. Here the CDR3 reads CASSVNSNYGYTF. The CDR3, as DNA: TGTGCCAGCAGCGTGAACAGCAACTATGGCTACACCTTC.

This clone has a single count. The chain is built from TRBV28 and TRBJ1-1, with TRBD1 identical over 8 bases. The length of the CDR3 is 16 residues. Germline lookup yields CDR1 MDHEN and CDR2 SYDVKM. Trimming at V came to 5 bases and at J to 0 bases, leaving 8 bases not matched to a gene. CDR3 bases: TGTGCCAGCAGTAGCCCAGGGGGCCTTATGAACACTGAAGCTTTCTTT. It specifies CASSSPGGLMNTEAFF.

This clone showed up just once. V is TRBV9 and J is TRBJ2-3, with D possibly being TRBD2 (5 bases). Trimming stripped 3 bases from V and 0 bases from J, with 11 bases between. Germline-derived CDR1 and CDR2 are SGDLS and YYNGEE. CDR3 length: 15 amino acids. The CDR3 here is CASSGGSASTDTQYF. The CDR3 coding sequence is TGTGCCAGCAGCGGAGGGAGCGCTAGCACAGATACGCAGTATTTT.

The CDR3 here is CASSEGTGTRLTSYNSPLHF. The CDR3 DNA reads as TGTGCCAGCAGTGAGGGAACCGGGACACGGTTAACCTCCTATAATTCACCCCTCCACTTT. This chain connects TRBV6-1 to TRBJ1-6; TRBD1 might be the D (6 bases). Trimming stripped 3 bases from V and 0 bases from J, with 21 bases between. Germline V gene sequence: CDR1 MNHNS, CDR2 SASEGT. The CDR3 is 20 residues long.

CDR3 loop: CASSEGSGVTDTQYF. CDR3 sequence (DNA): TGTGCCAGCAGTGAAGGTAGCGGGGTGACAGATACGCAGTATTTT. V usage is TRBV2 and J usage is TRBJ2-3; 8 nucleotides align to TRBD2. Germline CDR1 reads SNHLY; CDR2 reads FYNNEI. V lost 1 base and J lost 3; bases outside the gene matches: 3. The length of the CDR3 is 15 residues.

V and J are TRBV5-1 and TRBJ2-7; no firm D call. V was clipped by 3 bases and J by 1 base, with 5 bases between them. Looked up from germline, CDR1 is SGHRS and CDR2 is YFSETQ. The CDR3 spans 12 residues. The CDR3 nucleotides are TGCGCCAGCAGCTCGACTTCCTACGAGCAGTACTTC. This gives the protein CASSSTSYEQYF. The complete variable domain, with remaining parts taken from reference TRBV5-1 and TRBJ2-7, reads KAGVTQTPRYLIKTRGQQVTLSCSPISGHRSVSWYQQTPGQGLQFLFEYFSETQRNKGNFPGRFSGRQFSNSRSEMNVSTLELGDSALYLCASSSTSYEQYFGPGTRLTVT.

The V and J genes are TRBV19 and TRBJ1-2; D is perhaps TRBD1 (6 bases). Per germline, CDR1 LNHDA and CDR2 SQIVND (reference sequence). This CDR3 has 13 residues. The V and J ends lost 5 bases and 3 bases respectively, with 10 bases between them. The CDR3 here is CASSFPGDYGYTF. The CDR3 nucleotides are TGTGCCAGTAGTTTCCCAGGGGACTATGGCTACACCTTC.

The CDR3 protein is CASSQAPGLRFGTEAFF. CDR3 DNA: TGCGCCAGCAGCCAAGCCCCAGGGCTTCGATTTGGCACTGAAGCTTTCTTT. The rearrangement links TRBV4-1 to TRBJ1-1; tentative D call: TRBD1 (5 bases). The CDR3 covers 17 residues. CDR1 MGHRA and CDR2 YSYEKL come from the germline V gene. The germline V and J ends were trimmed by 1 base and 4 bases, with 19 bases remaining between them.

This chain uses TRBV7-3 with TRBJ1-2; D is uncertain. This CDR3 spans 14 amino acids. Trimming stripped 2 bases from V and 0 bases from J, with 7 bases between. Germline loops: CDR1 SGHTA, CDR2 FQGTGA. The CDR3 region is CASSLGGSNYGYTF. The CDR3 nucleotides read TGTGCCAGCAGCTTAGGCGGCTCTAACTATGGCTACACCTTC.

This rearrangement joins TRBV30 to TRBJ2-3; D is possibly TRBD2 (5 bases). Between the trimmed V and J ends, which lost 3 bases and 4 bases, there was a span of 14 bases. This CDR3 has 14 amino acids. Per germline, CDR1 GTSNPN and CDR2 SVGIG (reference sequence). The CDR3 loop reads CAWRRAGPADTQYF. The CDR3 DNA follows: TGTGCCTGGAGACGGGCGGGTCCCGCAGATACGCAGTATTTT.

The V call is TRBV9, the J call TRBJ1-3; 9 bases are a match to TRBD1. The CDR3 length is 16 residues. Trimming at V came to 3 bases and at J to 0 bases, leaving 4 bases not matched to a gene. Germline values: CDR1 SGDLS, CDR2 YYNGEE. DNA for the CDR3: TGTGCCAGCAGCGCCGGGACAGGGATCTCTGGAAACACCATATATTTT. Encoded protein: CASSAGTGISGNTIYF.

The V call is TRBV10-3, the J call TRBJ1-1; 9 bases line up with TRBD1. Germline CDR1 and CDR2: ENHRY and SYGVKD. V lost 7 bases and J lost 4; bases outside the gene matches: 4. The CDR3 is 13 amino acids. The CDR3 DNA sequence: TGTGCCATCATACCGACAGGGGGCACTGAAGCTTTCTTT. This translates into CAIIPTGGTEAFF.

The V gene is TRBV5-1, the J gene TRBJ2-1; perhaps TRBD1 as D (6 bases). This CDR3 comprises 15 residues. Germline CDR1 and CDR2: SGHRS and YFSETQ. Trimming removed 4 bases at V and 1 base at J, with 12 bases between. The CDR3 bases are TGCGCCAGCAGCAAAGAGGGACAATCCTACAATGAGCAGTTCTTC. Translating it yields CASSKEGQSYNEQFF. The full variable domain, rest sourced from reference TRBV5-1 and TRBJ2-1, is KAGVTQTPRYLIKTRGQQVTLSCSPISGHRSVSWYQQTPGQGLQFLFEYFSETQRNKGNFPGRFSGRQFSNSRSEMNVSTLELGDSALYLCASSKEGQSYNEQFFGPGTRLTVL.

V gene TRBV5-1 combines with J gene TRBJ2-5; a possible D gene is TRBD2 (5 bases). This CDR3 comprises 14 residues. Germline CDR1 and CDR2: SGHRS and YFSETQ. V was clipped by 2 bases and J by 1 base, with 9 bases between them. The CDR3 DNA reads as TGCGCCAGCAGCTTTGGAGCGGTCCAAGAGACCCAGTACTTC. The encoded protein is CASSFGAVQETQYF.

The chain uses TRBV4-1 and TRBJ2-7, with TRBD1 matching over 7 bases. CDR1 and CDR2 from the germline V gene are MGHRA and YSYEKL. V lost 2 bases, J lost 0 bases, and 4 bases stayed unmatched. This CDR3 spans 15 amino acids. As DNA, the CDR3 is TGCGCCAGCAGCCAATCCCGGGACAGCTCCTACGAGCAGTACTTC. The encoded protein is CASSQSRDSSYEQYF.

The V gene is TRBV6-1, the J gene TRBJ2-1, with 8 nucleotides matching TRBD1. The CDR3 spans 13 residues. Germline V CDR1 and CDR2: MNHNS, SASEGT. Trimming took 8 bases from V and 14 from J; bases not matched to a gene: 14. The CDR3 DNA reads TGTGCCAGCCAAGGGACAGGTGGTGAGGTGGAGTTCTTC. This codes for CASQGTGGEVEFF.

The chain combines TRBV5-1 with TRBJ2-1; TRBD2 matches at 7 bases. Per the germline V gene, CDR1 is SGHRS and CDR2 is YFSETQ. Trimming removed 4 bases from V and 6 bases from J; junction bases left unmatched: 4. The CDR3 runs to 13 residues. The DNA of the CDR3 is TGCGCCAGCAGCGGGATAGCGGGCAATGAGCAGTTCTTC. This encodes CASSGIAGNEQFF.

V and J are TRBV4-1 and TRBJ1-2; 8 positions match TRBD1. This CDR3 region has 17 residues. Per the germline V gene, CDR1 is MGHRA and CDR2 is YSYEKL. J was trimmed by 0 bases and V by 0 bases; bases with no gene match: 6. CDR3 DNA: TGCGCCAGCAGCCAAGAGCCCGGACAGGGCGCTAACTATGGCTACACCTTC. Protein: CASSQEPGQGANYGYTF.

The chain recombines TRBV6-5 with TRBJ1-5; 7 nucleotides align to TRBD1. From germline, CDR1 is MNHEY and CDR2 SVGAGI. The length of the CDR3 is 15 residues. Germline trimming cut 5 bases from V and 0 bases from J; bases unmatched to any gene: 4. Here the CDR3 reads CASSRTGDSNQPQHF. For the CDR3, the DNA is TGTGCCAGCAGTCGGACAGGCGATAGCAATCAGCCCCAGCATTTT.